This T cell receptor (beta chain) derives from a study of PD-1 blockade in classical Hodgkin lymphoma. No patient escaped relapse after autologous stem cell transplantation, and brentuximab vedotin exposure varied. Complete response, partial response or progressive disease constituted the best response categories observed. General study findings and limits: Individuals initiating nivolumab under 1 year after ASCT were excluded. At C4D1, TCR diversity had climbed significantly for CD4+ cells, though not for CD8+ cells. The study found complete responders had baseline diversity similar to newly diagnosed patients.

With V trimmed by 5 bases and J by 4 bases, 4 bases remained unmatched. Germline values: CDR1 SGHAT, CDR2 FQNNGV. CDR3 length equals 13 residues. This table comes from immunoSEQ multiplex PCR, and its TCRdb copy is limited to in-frame clones, with some not included. The sample contains 40,000 to 50,000 clones, around 78% of which appear only once. As concerns this clone: Antigen: not known.

The TCR was taken from a human donor with classical Hodgkin lymphoma. This chain links TRBV11-2 with TRBJ2-5; TRBD1 matches 7 bases. The sample was peripheral blood mononuclear cells (PBMCs), taken at baseline. The CDR3 nucleotides are TGTGCCAGCAGCCTCCGACAGGGAGAGACCCAGTACTTC. It translates to CASSLRQGETQYF.